Listed below are T cell receptor beta chains from one sample, sequenced in a study of shared clonotypes between healthy human individuals. The table came from immunoSEQ multiplex PCR; TCRdb's copy has only in-frame clones and leaves some out. This sample has 950,000 to 1,300,000 clones; around four fifths occur once, and the top ten carry approximately 1.5%. The source material was memory CD4+ T cells sorted from blood. The receptors here all came from a man between 18 and 35 years old in good health. Both conserved end residues are part of each CDR3. The D gene is left open where the match is weak. Rows may omit the clone size; those that give it use once, few, many or a size class.

D	V	J	size	CDR3	DNA
-	TRBV30	TRBJ1-1	-	CAWKIMNTEAFF	TGTGCCTGGAAAATAATGAACACTGAAGCTTTCTTT
TRBD1	TRBV5-1	TRBJ2-7	-	CASGTGAYEQYF	TGCGCCAGCGGGACAGGGGCCTACGAGCAGTACTTC
TRBD1	TRBV2	TRBJ2-3	-	CASSHRTGFSTDTQYF	TGTGCCAGCAGCCACCGGACAGGGTTTAGCACAGATACGCAGTATTTT
-	TRBV5-1	TRBJ1-4	-	CASSYGGNSNEKLFF	TGCGCCAGCAGCTATGGCGGGAATTCTAACGAAAAACTGTTTTTT
-	TRBV7-2	TRBJ1-1	once	CASSLVPGLNTEAFF	TGTGCCAGCAGCTTAGTACCAGGATTGAACACTGAAGCTTTCTTT
-	TRBV6-6	TRBJ1-5	-	CASGPAENQPQHF	TGTGCCAGCGGTCCGGCAGAAAATCAGCCCCAGCATTTT
-	TRBV2	TRBJ2-7	-	CASSVKGEQYF	TGTGCCAGCAGTGTTAAAGGCGAGCAGTACTTC
TRBD1	TRBV14	TRBJ2-1	-	CASSAGGGNEQFF	TGTGCCAGCAGCGCAGGGGGCGGGAATGAGCAGTTCTTC
TRBD1	TRBV28	TRBJ2-7	-	CASSSGQGKMYGQYF	TGTGCCAGCAGTTCAGGACAGGGAAAAATGTACGGGCAGTACTTC
-	TRBV6-1	TRBJ1-4	-	CASNTIQGRDEKLFF	TGTGCCAGCAACACCATACAGGGTAGAGACGAAAAACTGTTTTTT
-	TRBV15	TRBJ1-5	-	CATSSPNGNQPQHF	TGTGCCACCAGCTCCCCGAATGGCAATCAGCCCCAGCATTTT
-	TRBV7-9	TRBJ1-1	-	CASSLAGNTEAFF	TGTGCCAGCAGCTTAGCCGGTAACACTGAAGCTTTCTTT
-	TRBV7-2	TRBJ2-4	-	CASRPPGQTGIQYF	TGTGCCAGCAGACCTCCGGGGCAAACGGGCATTCAGTACTTC
-	TRBV11-2	TRBJ2-1	once	CASSLSLNNEQFF	TGTGCCAGCAGCCTATCATTAAACAATGAGCAGTTCTTC
-	TRBV5-1	TRBJ2-7	-	CASSKTGTNYEQYF	TGCGCCAGCAGCAAAACCGGGACAAACTACGAGCAGTACTTC
-	TRBV6-5	TRBJ1-1	-	CASRQGYYTEAFF	TGTGCCAGCAGACAGGGTTATTACACTGAAGCTTTCTTT
-	TRBV7-8	TRBJ2-7	-	CASSLEQGREQYF	TGTGCCAGCAGCTTAGAACAGGGAAGAGAGCAGTACTTC
TRBD1	TRBV10-2	TRBJ2-7	-	CASSFRLDRGSYEQYF	TGCGCCAGCAGTTTTCGACTGGACAGGGGGTCCTACGAGCAGTACTTC
-	TRBV7-3	TRBJ2-1	few	CASSPQGGSYNEQFF	TGTGCCAGCAGCCCTCAGGGTGGATCCTACAATGAGCAGTTCTTC
-	TRBV5-4	TRBJ2-2	-	CASSLNGELFF	TGTGCCAGCAGTCTGAACGGGGAGCTGTTTTTT
-	TRBV7-8	TRBJ2-5	many	CASSLGETETQYF	TGTGCCAGCAGCCTAGGGGAGACAGAGACCCAGTACTTC
-	TRBV27	TRBJ2-5	-	CASSPTGETQYF	TGTGCCAGCAGTCCCACGGGGGAGACCCAGTACTTC
TRBD1	TRBV30	TRBJ1-5	once	CAWSHDRAQPQHF	TGTGCCTGGAGTCATGACAGGGCGCAGCCCCAGCATTTT
-	TRBV4-3	TRBJ2-7	-	CASSQDWGPGTNYEQYF	TGCGCCAGCAGCCAAGATTGGGGACCAGGGACCAACTACGAGCAGTACTTC
TRBD1	TRBV28	TRBJ1-2	once	CASSPQGGDYGYTF	TGTGCCAGCAGTCCACAGGGGGGGGACTATGGCTACACCTTC
TRBD1	TRBV7-2	TRBJ1-1	-	CASSLGSSTGGRAFF	TGTGCCAGCAGCTTAGGGTCCAGTACAGGGGGCCGAGCTTTCTTT
TRBD1	TRBV10-3	TRBJ2-7	once	CAISEPRGPGEQYF	TGTGCCATCAGTGAGCCGAGGGGGCCTGGGGAGCAGTACTTC
-	TRBV19	TRBJ1-6	-	CASSIGAGDNSPLHF	TGTGCCAGTAGTATAGGGGCAGGGGACAATTCACCCCTCCACTTT
-	TRBV11-3	TRBJ1-1	-	CASSLEGGTEAFF	TGTGCCAGCAGCTTAGAAGGGGGTACTGAAGCTTTCTTT
-	TRBV27	TRBJ1-4	few	CASSSPKGLPNEKLFF	TGTGCCAGCAGTTCGCCTAAGGGGCTACCTAATGAAAAACTGTTTTTT
-	TRBV5-6	TRBJ2-5	-	CASINWSRFKVETQYF	TGTGCCAGCATCAATTGGTCTAGATTCAAGGTAGAGACCCAGTACTTC
-	TRBV6-6	TRBJ1-2	-	CASSYRSYGYTF	TGTGCCAGCAGTTACAGGAGCTATGGCTACACCTTC
-	TRBV18	TRBJ1-5	-	CASSPTGILAQHF	TGTGCCAGCTCACCTACAGGGATTCTGGCCCAGCATTTT
-	TRBV4-3	TRBJ2-2	-	CASSQDVGELFF	TGCGCCAGCAGCCAAGATGTAGGGGAGCTGTTTTTT
TRBD2	TRBV7-3	TRBJ2-5	-	CASSAGTSGETQYF	TGTGCCAGCAGCGCCGGGACTAGCGGGGAGACCCAGTACTTC
TRBD2	TRBV11-2	TRBJ2-3	few	CASSLGLAGANTDTQYF	TGTGCCAGCAGCTTAGGACTAGCGGGGGCCAACACAGATACGCAGTATTTT
TRBD2	TRBV29-1	TRBJ2-3	once	CSIQGPRLAGPWGDTQYF	TGCAGCATTCAAGGACCTCGACTAGCGGGTCCATGGGGGGATACGCAGTATTTT
-	TRBV6-1	TRBJ2-5	-	CASKWGTETQYF	TGTGCCAGCAAATGGGGGACGGAGACCCAGTACTTC
-	TRBV30	TRBJ1-1	-	CAWSQGGTEAFF	TGTGCCTGGAGTCAAGGTGGCACTGAAGCTTTCTTT
-	TRBV7-9	TRBJ2-3	-	CASSLSGQNPSTDTQYF	TGTGCCAGCAGCTTAAGCGGGCAGAATCCAAGCACAGATACGCAGTATTTT
TRBD2	TRBV6-5	TRBJ2-5	-	CASSYRGGAGETQYF	TGTGCCAGCAGTTATCGCGGGGGGGCCGGGGAGACCCAGTACTTC
TRBD2	TRBV7-4	TRBJ2-5	-	CASSLTGTSGRAGETQYF	TGTGCCAGCAGCCTCACCGGGACTAGCGGGAGGGCCGGGGAGACCCAGTACTTC
TRBD1	TRBV23-1	TRBJ2-2	-	CASSHPGQGSGGELFF	TGCGCCAGCAGTCATCCCGGACAGGGAAGCGGCGGGGAGCTGTTTTTT
-	TRBV9	TRBJ2-1	-	CASSLSGSGNEQFF	TGTGCCAGCAGTTTGTCGGGGTCGGGTAATGAGCAGTTCTTC
-	TRBV5-1	TRBJ1-5	-	CASSTTGQSNQPQHF	TGCGCCAGCAGCACGACAGGCCAGAGCAATCAGCCCCAGCATTTT
-	TRBV2	TRBJ2-5	-	CASSPPASAQFIQETQYF	TGTGCCAGCAGTCCACCTGCCTCGGCGCAATTTATACAAGAGACCCAGTACTTC
-	TRBV19	TRBJ1-5	-	CASSIAGGNQPQHF	TGTGCCAGTAGTATTGCGGGGGGCAATCAGCCCCAGCATTTT
-	TRBV2	TRBJ2-7	-	CASEPTGSSYEQYF	TGTGCCAGCGAACCAACAGGGAGCTCCTACGAGCAGTACTTC
-	TRBV7-8	TRBJ1-1	-	CASTPAGWNTEAFF	TGTGCCAGCACCCCCGCAGGCTGGAACACTGAAGCTTTCTTT
TRBD2	TRBV6-5	TRBJ2-2	-	CASSGLAGTGELFF	TGTGCCAGCAGCGGACTAGCGGGCACCGGGGAGCTGTTTTTT
TRBD1	TRBV19	TRBJ2-7	-	CASSTNRGEYEQYF	TGTGCCAGTAGCACTAACAGGGGCGAGTACGAGCAGTACTTC
TRBD1	TRBV18	TRBJ2-4	once	CASSPTTGVKNIQYF	TGTGCCAGCTCACCCACGACAGGGGTCAAAAACATTCAGTACTTC
TRBD1	TRBV5-1	TRBJ2-7	-	CASSPDRVLFEQYF	TGCGCCAGCAGCCCCGACAGGGTCCTTTTCGAGCAGTACTTC
-	TRBV7-9	TRBJ2-7	-	CASSQGRSYEQYF	TGTGCCAGCAGCCAGGGCCGTTCCTACGAGCAGTACTTC
-	TRBV11-2	TRBJ2-5	once	CASSPGLWETQYF	TGTGCCAGCAGCCCTGGATTGTGGGAGACCCAGTACTTC
-	TRBV6-5	TRBJ2-7	-	CASWSGKAYEQYF	TGTGCCAGCTGGTCGGGGAAGGCCTACGAGCAGTACTTC
-	TRBV2	TRBJ1-1	few	CASSELNTEAFF	TGTGCCAGCAGTGAATTGAACACTGAAGCTTTCTTT
-	TRBV5-1	TRBJ2-7	few	CASSLGLANIYEQYF	TGCGCCAGCAGCTTGGGGCTAGCGAATATCTACGAGCAGTACTTC
-	TRBV16	TRBJ1-1	-	CASSQTWNTEAFF	TGTGCCAGCAGCCAAACATGGAACACTGAAGCTTTCTTT